This TCR beta chain was recorded in a study of T cells in Graves' hyperthyroidism and ophthalmopathy. Study outcomes and limitations: Blood also carried most thyroid clonotypes expanded above 0.001. Before onset, ophthalmopathy was predicted by the model a median around 6.5 months earlier.

V shed 0 bases, J shed 1 base, and the junction held 10 bases outside the gene matches. This CDR3 comprises 19 residues. Looked up from germline, CDR1 is LGHDT and CDR2 is YNNKEL (reference sequence). This clonotype has just a few counts. What it binds is not known. Cells are PBMCs isolated from around 10 ml of fresh blood. Amplification of TCR beta CDR3 regions was performed using RNA transcripts as template. In the first-round RT-PCR of the TCR CDR3, the HTBI primer set was used. One entry per CDR3 protein results from TCRdb running MiXCR on the multiplex PCR reads. The sample lists hundreds of thousands of distinct CDR3 sequences, roughly 15% seen once, with about 10% in the top ten.

The chain recombines TRBV3-1 with TRBJ2-5; 11 nucleotides line up with TRBD2. The clonotype was recovered from a woman younger than 30 with Graves' hyperthyroidism. The source material was blood. The CDR3 spells CASSQDVAGGPGSQETQYF. CDR3 in DNA: TGTGCCAGCAGCCAAGATGTAGCGGGAGGGCCAGGGTCCCAAGAGACCCAGTACTTC.